The table lists the clone carrying this T cell receptor (beta chain) with a count of one. Per the germline V gene, CDR1 is MNHEY and CDR2 is SMNVEV (reference sequence). V lost 5 bases to trimming and J lost 5 bases, with 12 bases between them. The CDR3 is made up of 14 amino acids. This sample is drawn from a study of blood T cell repertoires in COVID-19. On the study more broadly: Sites in the United States, Italy and Spain provided acute and convalescent COVID-19 samples. PBMCs, B-cell-depleted T cells, or T cells provided the cDNA or gDNA that made up the material.

Profiling relied on immunoSEQ multiplex PCR, and the TCRdb table lists in-frame clones only, not all of them. This sample has over 65,000 clones, with under 95% found just once. The sequenced sample was peripheral blood. This receptor was identified in a human donor in a cohort sampled during active COVID-19. This sequence joins TRBV27 and TRBJ1-4; perhaps TRBD1 as D (6 bases). The CDR3 here is CASSLDSRNEKLFF. The CDR3 coding sequence is TGTGCCAGCAGTCTGGACAGTCGGAATGAAAAACTGTTTTTT.